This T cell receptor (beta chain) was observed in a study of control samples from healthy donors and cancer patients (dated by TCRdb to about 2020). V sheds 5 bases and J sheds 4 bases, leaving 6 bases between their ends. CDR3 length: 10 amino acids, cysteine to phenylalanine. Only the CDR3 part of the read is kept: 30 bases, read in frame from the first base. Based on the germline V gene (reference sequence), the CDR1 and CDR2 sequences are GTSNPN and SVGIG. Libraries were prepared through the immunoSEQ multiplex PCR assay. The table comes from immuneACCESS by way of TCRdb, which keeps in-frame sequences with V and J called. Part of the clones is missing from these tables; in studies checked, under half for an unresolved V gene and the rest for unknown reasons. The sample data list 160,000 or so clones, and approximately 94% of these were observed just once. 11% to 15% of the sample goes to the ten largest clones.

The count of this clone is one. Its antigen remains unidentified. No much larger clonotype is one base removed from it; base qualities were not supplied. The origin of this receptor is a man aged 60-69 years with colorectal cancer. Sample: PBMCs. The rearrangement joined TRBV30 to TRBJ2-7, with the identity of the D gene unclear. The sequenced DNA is TGTGCCTGGGGGAATTACGAGCAGTACTTC. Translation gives CAWGNYEQYF.